A selection of T cell receptor beta chains follows, all from one sample in a study of CD8+CD57+ T cells in acquired aplastic anemia. TCRdb fed the reads into MiXCR, producing one record per CDR3 protein. Among around 21,000 distinct CDR3 sequences listed, 40% were seen once. Sequenced: CD8+CD57+ T cells sorted from PBMCs. All receptors derive from a human donor with aplastic anemia. Each CDR3 is given without its conserved first and last residue. A D gene is named only where the DNA matches it firmly.

V,D,CDR3
TRBV6-1,TRBD1,ASRIRRGLGGELF
TRBV2,-,ASREWGTQETQY
TRBV19,-,ASSRGVNYGYT
TRBV6-1,-,ASSPPGRTQY
TRBV5-1,-,ASGSTGTDTQY
TRBV2,-,ASKGRGPGELF
TRBV7-9,-,ASSLGGQETQY
TRBV3-1,TRBD1,ASSPGQGLGYGNQPQH
TRBV11-2,-,ASRPGEGLEQY
TRBV20-1,TRBD1,VTGWDRGYGYT
TRBV12-3/TRBV12-4,TRBD2,ASSPGLASSTDTQY
TRBV7-2,TRBD1,ASSRYRDRVIDEQF
TRBV29-1,TRBD1,SVELAGQGHYEQY
TRBV10-1,TRBD1,ASSPGQRDTQY
TRBV11-2,-,ASTRTRGTGELF
TRBV20-1,TRBD1,SAGQGARETQY
TRBV6-5,-,ASSPWTRLTYEQY
TRBV29-1,-,SVASNEQF
TRBV2,TRBD2,ASSEDSASGGAHTQY
TRBV6-1,-,ASSDSNPGMDTQY
TRBV20-1,TRBD2,SASIVAGAYEQY
TRBV20-1,TRBD2,SARESKRGDTDTQY
TRBV29-1,TRBD1,SASGQGGGEKLF
TRBV20-1,TRBD1,SAPDRGQEKLF
TRBV24-1,-,ATSEPGYNEQF
TRBV15,TRBD1,AISRYRSGQGLNEQF
TRBV20-1,-,SARDLVGYSTDTQY
TRBV4-3,-,ASSQLAGSQTTAYNEQF
TRBV6-4,-,ASSDEAGTARNEQF
TRBV6-1,-,ASTLADGNDSPLH
TRBV20-1,-,SARTVSNEQF
TRBV4-1,-,ASSQVLDSNQPQH
TRBV20-1,TRBD2,SARGTSGPYEQY
TRBV29-1,TRBD2,SVWLADNNEQF
TRBV24-1,TRBD1,ATSAGTGLLNEQF
TRBV29-1,-,SVESGARTEAF
TRBV20-1,TRBD2,SASPRQAGTRSEQF
TRBV9,-,ASSDYADTQY
TRBV11-2,-,ASSLVIDNEQF
TRBV20-1,TRBD1,SAKYGQGVGLF
TRBV20-1,TRBD1,SARGPSGQGLGLGGYT
TRBV10-3,-,AISESRGIRQETQY
TRBV20-1,-,SARVGGQYSEQF
TRBV4-1,-,ASSPDSPSNQPQH
TRBV20-1,-,SAPRQANYGYT
TRBV19,-,ASSTGAVLDEQY
TRBV7-8,-,ASSLVWAGSTDTQY
TRBV7-9,TRBD1,ASSPKGAQTEAF
TRBV24-1,TRBD2,ATSDLWGGGIDTQY
TRBV5-1,TRBD1,ASSSGTVRSTDTQY
TRBV6-6,-,ASNYKASSYEQY